This T cell receptor beta chain was observed in a study of cytomegalovirus exposure and HLA in healthy donors. Study-level points and caveats: The majority of CMV-associated TCR beta chains were reported as apparently HLA-restricted in a later analysis. Reportedly, fewer N-insertions than the 666-donor mean appeared in an Asian-associated ancestry cluster in a later analysis. Rarity held for most TCR sequences, but there were some public TCRs that occurred in many donors.

The CDR3 totals 14 residues. Germline CDR1 and CDR2: SGHDT and YYEEEE. Trimming removed 2 bases from V and 4 bases from J, with 12 bases in between. Note on this clone: Its specificity is not known.

The PCR had 60 Vbeta and 13 Jbeta primers. Methods used by the authors: The authors later counted 70 million to 85 million unique TCR beta chains, roughly 10 million of them shared. The assay was immunoSEQ multiplex PCR, and TCRdb's table has in-frame clones only and misses some. From that table come the V and J calls and clone size; the DNA was used to work out D and trimming. Counted here are roughly 160,000 clones, around 72% occurring once; the ten biggest clones make up 3.1%. This rearrangement joins TRBV5-6 to TRBJ1-1, with D possibly being TRBD1 (6 bases). This receptor was obtained from a woman aged 45-65 years in good health and CMV-seropositive. Sequenced: PBMCs. CDR3 coding DNA: TGTGCCAGCAGCTTCTCCAGGGGTGCCACTGAAGCTTTCTTT. The encoded protein is CASSFSRGATEAFF.